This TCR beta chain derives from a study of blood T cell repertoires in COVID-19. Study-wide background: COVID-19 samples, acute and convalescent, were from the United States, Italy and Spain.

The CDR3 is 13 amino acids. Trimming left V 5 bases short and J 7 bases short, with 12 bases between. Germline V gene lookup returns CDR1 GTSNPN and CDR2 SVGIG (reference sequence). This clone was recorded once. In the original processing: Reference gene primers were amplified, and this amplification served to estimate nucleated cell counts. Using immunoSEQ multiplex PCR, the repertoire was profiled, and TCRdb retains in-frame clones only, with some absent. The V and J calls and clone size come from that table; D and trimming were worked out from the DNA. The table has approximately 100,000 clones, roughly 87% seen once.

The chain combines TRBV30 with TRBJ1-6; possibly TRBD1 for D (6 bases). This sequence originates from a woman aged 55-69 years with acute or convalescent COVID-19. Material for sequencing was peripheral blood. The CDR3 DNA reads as TGTGCCTGGGCACGGACAGAGAATTCACCCCTCCACTTT. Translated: CAWARTENSPLHF.